The 17 T cell receptor beta chains given below trace back to one sample, sequenced in a study of T cells expressing NK-cell markers (dated by TCRdb to the early 2020s). Library preparation was by 5' RACE. Data came from an Illumina HiSeq 2000. The reads were reprocessed in TCRdb, with one entry per CDR3 protein sequence and no accompanying DNA. The table for this sample records a few hundred thousand distinct CDR3 sequences. The biggest ten clones account for more than 1.4% of the sample. The sequenced sample consisted of blood T cells: a sorted CD56 or NKG2C T cell subset, CD4+ or CD8+ T cells, or bulk PBMC T cells (not recorded which). These receptors were collected from a woman aged 45-65 years in good health. Donor details come from another sample of the same person, matched by shared clones.

This CDR3 is CASSLELRDSGGTQYF. The genes are TRBV11-2 and TRBJ2-5; the TCRdb D gene call, TRBD2, has no DNA to confirm it. The CDR3 has 16 residues. From germline, CDR1 is SGHAT and CDR2 FQNNGV.

The V gene is TRBV10-2, the J gene TRBJ2-1; without DNA, the TCRdb call of TRBD2 cannot be checked. Germline V lookup: CDR1 WSHSY, CDR2 SAAADI. This CDR3 comprises 16 residues. The CDR3 sequence is CASTSLASQTYNEQFF.

The rearrangement uses TRBV29-1 and TRBJ1-2. The CDR3 sequence is 13 residues long. Germline CDR1 is SQVTM and CDR2 is ANQGSEA. This CDR3 is CSVGTGSNYGYTF.

The rearrangement joins TRBV20-1 to TRBJ2-3; TCRdb's D call of TRBD1 is untestable without DNA. This CDR3 spans 15 amino acids. Germline V lookup: CDR1 DFQATT, CDR2 SNEGSKA (reference sequence). The CDR3 spells CSAREYRISTDTQYF.

V usage is TRBV18 and J usage is TRBJ1-2. The CDR3 length is 15 residues. In germline, CDR1 is KGHSH, CDR2 LQKENI. The CDR3 protein is CASSPSSQNNYGYTF.

The rearrangement joins TRBV20-1 to TRBJ2-1; TCRdb names TRBD2, which stays unverified in the absence of DNA. CDR1 is DFQATT and CDR2 is SNEGSKA in the germline V gene (reference sequence). The CDR3 runs to 14 residues. Here the CDR3 reads CSAGGSFLGNEQFF.

The chain employs TRBV7-8 and TRBJ2-1; as DNA is missing, the TRBD2 call by TCRdb cannot be tested. Germline CDR1 reads SGHVS; CDR2 reads FQNEAQ. The CDR3 runs to 14 residues. CDR3 in amino acids: CASSRRVDSNEQFF.

The rearrangement uses TRBV27 and TRBJ1-2. This CDR3 spans 15 amino acids. CDR1 and CDR2 from the germline V gene are MNHEY and SMNVEV (reference sequence). CDR3 amino acids: CASSLLGKEEDGYTF.

The genes are TRBV29-1 and TRBJ2-3; the D call of TRBD1 rests on TCRdb alone, since no DNA is present to check it. CDR1 and CDR2 (germline): SQVTM, ANQGSEA. This CDR3 has 15 residues. The CDR3: CSVDRGQGSTDTQYF.

The chain has TRBV6-1 and TRBJ2-7; TCRdb selects TRBD1, and the lack of DNA leaves this call unchecked. The germline V gene has CDR1 MNHNS and CDR2 SASEGT. This CDR3 is built from 13 residues. This chain's CDR3 is CASKGTASYEQYF.

V and J are TRBV15 and TRBJ2-1; TCRdb lists TRBD2, though no DNA is available to test this call. This CDR3 is 20 amino acids long. The germline V gene has CDR1 LNHNV and CDR2 YYDKDF (reference sequence). The CDR3 is CATSRDLGLAGGSSYNEQFF. Looking up the rest from reference TRBV15 and TRBJ2-1 gives the full variable domain: DAMVIQNPRYQVTQFGKPVTLSCSQTLNHNVMYWYQQKSSQAPKLLFHYYDKDFNNEADTPDNFQSRRPNTSFCFLDIRSPGLGDTAMYLCATSRDLGLAGGSSYNEQFFGPGTRLTVL.

The gene calls are TRBV7-9 and TRBJ2-1; TCRdb calls TRBD1, which cannot be checked without DNA. Germline values: CDR1 SEHNR, CDR2 FQNEAQ (reference sequence). This CDR3 comprises 13 residues. The CDR3 loop reads CASRAGGLFEQFF.

The V call is TRBV7-9, the J call TRBJ2-1; TCRdb designates TRBD2, a call that cannot be tested without DNA. This CDR3 is built from 12 residues. The germline V gene has CDR1 SEHNR and CDR2 FQNEAQ (reference sequence). CDR3 sequence reads: CASQTGLNEQFF.

This chain joins TRBV24-1 and TRBJ2-1; the TRBD1 assignment by TCRdb is unverifiable without DNA. This CDR3 has 16 residues. In germline, CDR1 is KGHDR, CDR2 SFDVKD. The CDR3 sequence: CATSEQTGSLPNEQFF.

This sequence joins TRBV20-1 and TRBJ1-5; there is no DNA to check the TCRdb D call of TRBD1. Germline V gives CDR1 DFQATT, CDR2 SNEGSKA (reference sequence). This CDR3 region has 13 residues. The CDR3 region is CSAREQGGQPQHF.

The chain has TRBV7-2 and TRBJ2-5. Germline V gene sequence: CDR1 SGHTA, CDR2 FQGNSA. The CDR3 is 13 amino acids. The CDR3 loop reads CASSFYSEKTQYF.

The chain joins TRBV19 to TRBJ2-7; without DNA, the TCRdb call of TRBD2 cannot be checked. The CDR3 length is 19 residues. Germline CDR1 and CDR2: LNHDA and SQIVND (reference sequence). CDR3 amino acids: CASSKTSGTSGTIPYEQYF.